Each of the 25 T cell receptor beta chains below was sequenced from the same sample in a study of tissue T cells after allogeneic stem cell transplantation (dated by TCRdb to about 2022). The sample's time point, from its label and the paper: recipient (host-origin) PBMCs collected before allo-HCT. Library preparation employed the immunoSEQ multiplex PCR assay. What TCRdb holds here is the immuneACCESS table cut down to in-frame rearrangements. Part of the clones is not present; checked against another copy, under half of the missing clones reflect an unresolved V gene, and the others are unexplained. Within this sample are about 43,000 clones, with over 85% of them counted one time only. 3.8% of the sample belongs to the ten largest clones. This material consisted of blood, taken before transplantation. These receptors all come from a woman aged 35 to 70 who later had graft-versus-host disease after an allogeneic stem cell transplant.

In nucleotides, the CDR3 is TGCGCCAGCAGTGCCGGGACAACGGAGCAGTACTTC. The encoded protein is CASSAGTTEQYF. The genes are TRBV10-1 and TRBJ2-7; perhaps TRBD1 as D (6 bases). Germline V gene sequence: CDR1 WNHNN, CDR2 SYGVQD (reference sequence). The V gene lost 4 bases and the J gene lost 7 bases, with 11 bases spanning the gap. The CDR3 is 12 amino acids.

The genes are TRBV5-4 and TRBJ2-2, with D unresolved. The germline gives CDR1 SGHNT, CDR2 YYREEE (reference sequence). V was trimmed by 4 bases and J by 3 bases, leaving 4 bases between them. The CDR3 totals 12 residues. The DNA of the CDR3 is TGTGCCAGCAGCCCACACACCGGGGAGCTGTTTTTT. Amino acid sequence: CASSPHTGELFF.

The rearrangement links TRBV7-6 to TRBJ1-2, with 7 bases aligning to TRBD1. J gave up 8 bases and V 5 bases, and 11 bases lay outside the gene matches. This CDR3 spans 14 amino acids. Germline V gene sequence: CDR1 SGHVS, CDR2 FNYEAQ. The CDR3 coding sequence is TGTGCCAGCAGCCCCCAGGGGGGGGGCCAGGGCTACACCTTC. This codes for CASSPQGGGQGYTF.

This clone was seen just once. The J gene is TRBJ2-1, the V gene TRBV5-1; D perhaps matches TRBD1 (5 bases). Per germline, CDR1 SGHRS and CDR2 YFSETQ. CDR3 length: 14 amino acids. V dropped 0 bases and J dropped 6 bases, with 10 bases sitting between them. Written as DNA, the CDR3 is TGCGCCAGCAGCTTGGCCACCACAGGCAATGAGCAGTTCTTC. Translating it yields CASSLATTGNEQFF.

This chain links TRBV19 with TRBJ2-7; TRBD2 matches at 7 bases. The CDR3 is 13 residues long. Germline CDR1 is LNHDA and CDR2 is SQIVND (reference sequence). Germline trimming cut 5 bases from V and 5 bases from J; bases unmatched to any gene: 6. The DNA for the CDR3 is TGTGCCAGTAGTGTGACGGGAGGCAACGAGCAGTACTTC. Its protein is CASSVTGGNEQYF.

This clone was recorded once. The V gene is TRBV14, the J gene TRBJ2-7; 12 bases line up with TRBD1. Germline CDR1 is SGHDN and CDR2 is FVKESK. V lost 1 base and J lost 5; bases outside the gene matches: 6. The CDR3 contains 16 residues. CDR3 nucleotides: TGTGCCAGCAGCCAAGTGGGACAGGGGGCCGGAGACGAGCAGTACTTC. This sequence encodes CASSQVGQGAGDEQYF. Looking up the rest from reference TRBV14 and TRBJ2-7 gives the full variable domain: EAGVTQFPSHSVIEKGQTVTLRCDPISGHDNLYWYRRVMGKEIKFLLHFVKESKQDESGMPNNRFLAERTGGTYSTLKVQPAELEDSGVYFCASSQVGQGAGDEQYFGPGTRLTVT.

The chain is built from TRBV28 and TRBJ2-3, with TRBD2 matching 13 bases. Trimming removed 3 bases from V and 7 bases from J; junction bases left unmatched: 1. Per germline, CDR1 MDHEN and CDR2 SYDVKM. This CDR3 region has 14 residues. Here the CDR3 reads CASSLTSGRYTQYF. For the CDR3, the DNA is TGTGCCAGCAGTTTGACTAGCGGGAGGTATACGCAGTATTTT. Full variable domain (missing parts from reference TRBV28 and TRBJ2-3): DVKVTQSSRYLVKRTGEKVFLECVQDMDHENMFWYRQDPGLGLRLIYFSYDVKMKEKGDIPEGYSVSREKKERFSLILESASTNQTSMYLCASSLTSGRYTQYFGPGTRLTVL.

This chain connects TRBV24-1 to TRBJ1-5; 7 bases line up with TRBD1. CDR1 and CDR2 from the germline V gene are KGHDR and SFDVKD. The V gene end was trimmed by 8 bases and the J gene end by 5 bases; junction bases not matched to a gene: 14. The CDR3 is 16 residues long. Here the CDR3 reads CATTGKTQGVDQPQHF. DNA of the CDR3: TGTGCCACCACTGGGAAGACGCAGGGGGTAGATCAGCCCCAGCATTTT.

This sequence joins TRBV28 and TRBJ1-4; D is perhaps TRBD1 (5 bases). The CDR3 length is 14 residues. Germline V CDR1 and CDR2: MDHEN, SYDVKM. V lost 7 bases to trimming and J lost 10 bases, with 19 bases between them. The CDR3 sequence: CASIPGTRSGKLFF. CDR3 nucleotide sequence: TGTGCCAGCATCCCTGGGACTCGTTCGGGAAAACTGTTTTTT.

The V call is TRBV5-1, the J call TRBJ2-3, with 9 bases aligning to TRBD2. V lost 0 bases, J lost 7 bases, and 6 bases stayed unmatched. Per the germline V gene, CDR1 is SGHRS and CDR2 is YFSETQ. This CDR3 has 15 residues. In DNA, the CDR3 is TGCGCCAGCAGCTTGGAGTGGCGGGAGGGCTATACGCAGTATTTT. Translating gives CASSLEWREGYTQYF.

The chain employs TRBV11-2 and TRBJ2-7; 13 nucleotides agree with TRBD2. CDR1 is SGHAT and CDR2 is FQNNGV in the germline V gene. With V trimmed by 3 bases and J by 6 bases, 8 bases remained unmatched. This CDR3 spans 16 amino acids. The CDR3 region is CASSFTRTSGRTEQYF. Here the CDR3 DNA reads TGTGCCAGCAGCTTTACCCGGACTAGCGGGAGAACCGAGCAGTACTTC.

CDR3 DNA sequence: TGTGCCAGCAGCTGGATACCTACCGACAGTATCGGAAACACCATATATTTT. Its translation is CASSWIPTDSIGNTIYF. This chain uses TRBV5-6 with TRBJ1-3; weak D call: TRBD1 (5 bases). V dropped 3 bases and J dropped 4 bases, with 20 bases sitting between them. The CDR3 covers 17 residues. From germline, CDR1 is SGHDT and CDR2 YYEEEE.

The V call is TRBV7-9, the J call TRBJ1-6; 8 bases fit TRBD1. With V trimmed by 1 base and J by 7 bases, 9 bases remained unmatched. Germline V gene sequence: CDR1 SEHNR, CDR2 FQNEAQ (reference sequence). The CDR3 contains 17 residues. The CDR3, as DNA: TGTGCCAGCAGCTTAGAGACAGGGGAAACCCTCAATTCACCCCTCCACTTT. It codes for CASSLETGETLNSPLHF.

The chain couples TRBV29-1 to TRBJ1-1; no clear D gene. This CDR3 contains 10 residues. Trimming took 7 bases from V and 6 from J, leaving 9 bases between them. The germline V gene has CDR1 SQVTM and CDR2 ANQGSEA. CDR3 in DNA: TGCAGCGCTGGAGCGCCTGAAGCTTTCTTT. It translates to CSAGAPEAFF. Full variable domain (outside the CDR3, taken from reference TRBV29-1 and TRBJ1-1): SAVISQKPSRDICQRGTSLTIQCQVDSQVTMMFWYRQQPGQSLTLIATANQGSEATYESGFVIDKFPISRPNLTFSTLTVSNMSPEDSSIYLCSAGAPEAFFGQGTRLTVV.

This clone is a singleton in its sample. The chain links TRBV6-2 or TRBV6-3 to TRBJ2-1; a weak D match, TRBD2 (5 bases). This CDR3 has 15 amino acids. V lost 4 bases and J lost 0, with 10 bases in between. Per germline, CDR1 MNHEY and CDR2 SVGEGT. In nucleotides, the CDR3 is TGTGCCAGCAGTTTCCGAGGGAGCTCCTACAATGAGCAGTTCTTC. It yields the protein CASSFRGSSYNEQFF.

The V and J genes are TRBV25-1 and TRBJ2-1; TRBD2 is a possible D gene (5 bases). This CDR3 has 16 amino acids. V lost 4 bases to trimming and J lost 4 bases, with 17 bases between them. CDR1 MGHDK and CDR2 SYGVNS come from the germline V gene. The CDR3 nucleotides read TGTGCCAGCAGTGCTCTAACTAGAAGCGTTTACAATGAGCAGTTCTTC. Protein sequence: CASSALTRSVYNEQFF.

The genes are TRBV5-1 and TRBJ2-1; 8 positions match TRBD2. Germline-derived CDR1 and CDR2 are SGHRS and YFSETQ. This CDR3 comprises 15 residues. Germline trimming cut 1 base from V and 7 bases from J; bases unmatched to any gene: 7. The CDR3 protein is CASSLITGGPNEQFF. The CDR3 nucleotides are TGCGCCAGCAGCTTGATTACGGGAGGGCCGAATGAGCAGTTCTTC.

CDR3 DNA sequence: TGTGCCAGCAGCGCATCCGGGAGCTCCTACGAGCAGTACTTC. It specifies CASSASGSSYEQYF. The chain joins TRBV7-3 to TRBJ2-7; TRBD2 might be the D (6 bases). Germline values: CDR1 SGHTA, CDR2 FQGTGA. V lost 5 bases and J 0 bases, leaving 11 bases between the germline ends. The CDR3 consists of 14 residues.

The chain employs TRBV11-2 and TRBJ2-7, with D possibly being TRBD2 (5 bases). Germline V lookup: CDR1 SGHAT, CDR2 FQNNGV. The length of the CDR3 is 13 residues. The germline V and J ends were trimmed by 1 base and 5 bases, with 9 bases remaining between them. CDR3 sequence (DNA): TGTGCCAGCAGCTTAGTACTGACTAACGAGCAGTACTTC. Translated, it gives CASSLVLTNEQYF.

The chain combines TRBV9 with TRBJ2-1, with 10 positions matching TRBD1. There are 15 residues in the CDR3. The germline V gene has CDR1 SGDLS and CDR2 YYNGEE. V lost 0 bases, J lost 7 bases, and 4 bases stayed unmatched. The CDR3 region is CASSVGQGASNEQFF. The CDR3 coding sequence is TGTGCCAGCAGCGTAGGACAGGGGGCGTCGAATGAGCAGTTCTTC.

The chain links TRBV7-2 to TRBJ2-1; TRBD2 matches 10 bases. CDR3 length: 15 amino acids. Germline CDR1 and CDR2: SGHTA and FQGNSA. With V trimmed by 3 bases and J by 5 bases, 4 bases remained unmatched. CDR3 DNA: TGTGCCAGCAGCTTCGGGACTAGCGAGAACAATGAGCAGTTCTTC. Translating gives CASSFGTSENNEQFF. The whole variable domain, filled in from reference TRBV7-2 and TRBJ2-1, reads GAGVSQSPSNKVTEKGKDVELRCDPISGHTALYWYRQSLGQGLEFLIYFQGNSAPDKSGLPSDRFSAERTGGSVSTLTIQRTQQEDSAVYLCASSFGTSENNEQFFGPGTRLTVL.

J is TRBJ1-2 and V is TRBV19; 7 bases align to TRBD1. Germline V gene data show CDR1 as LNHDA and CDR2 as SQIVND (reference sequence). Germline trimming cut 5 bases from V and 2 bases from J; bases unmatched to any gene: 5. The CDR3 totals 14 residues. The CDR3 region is CASSPQTGNYGYTF. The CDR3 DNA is TGTGCCAGTAGTCCCCAGACAGGGAACTATGGCTACACCTTC.

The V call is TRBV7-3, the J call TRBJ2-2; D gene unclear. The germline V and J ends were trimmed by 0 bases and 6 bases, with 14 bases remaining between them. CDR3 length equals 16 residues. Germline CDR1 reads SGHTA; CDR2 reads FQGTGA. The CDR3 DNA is TGTGCCAGCAGCTTAACTGCGCTCCCGCGCGCCGGGGAGCTGTTTTTT. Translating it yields CASSLTALPRAGELFF.

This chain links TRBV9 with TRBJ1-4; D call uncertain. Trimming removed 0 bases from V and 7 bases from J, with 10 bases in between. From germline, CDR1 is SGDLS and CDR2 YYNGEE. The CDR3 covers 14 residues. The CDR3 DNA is TGTGCCAGCAGCGTAGGGACTTACGGTGAAAAACTGTTTTTT. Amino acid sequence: CASSVGTYGEKLFF.

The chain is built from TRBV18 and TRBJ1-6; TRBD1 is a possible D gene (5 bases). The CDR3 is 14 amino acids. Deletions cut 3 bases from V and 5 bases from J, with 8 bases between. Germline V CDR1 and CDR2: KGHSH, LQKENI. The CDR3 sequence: CASSPGVDNSPLHF. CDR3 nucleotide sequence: TGTGCCAGCTCACCGGGGGTCGATAATTCACCCCTCCACTTT.